This passage covers 23 T cell receptor beta chains from one sample sequenced in a study of control samples from healthy donors and cancer patients. Measured with immunoSEQ multiplex PCR; TCRdb has only the in-frame clones, and not every one. The repertoire holds 95,000 to 150,000 clones, with about nine tenths as singletons. Sequencing was performed on blood. The receptors stem from a man between 40 and 49 years old in good health.

The rearrangement links TRBV15 to TRBJ1-6; D possibly corresponds to TRBD1 (6 bases). The CDR3 totals 15 residues. The ends were cut back, 0 bases at V and 10 bases at J, with 13 bases in the middle. Germline assignment: CDR1 LNHNV and CDR2 YYDKDF (reference sequence). The CDR3 nucleotides are TGTGCCACCAGCAGAGATAGCCAGGGGATATCACCCCTCCACTTT. It encodes CATSRDSQGISPLHF. Full variable domain (remainder filled in from reference TRBV15 and TRBJ1-6): DAMVIQNPRYQVTQFGKPVTLSCSQTLNHNVMYWYQQKSSQAPKLLFHYYDKDFNNEADTPDNFQSRRPNTSFCFLDIRSPGLGDTAMYLCATSRDSQGISPLHFGNGTRLTVT.

This clone occurred once. V usage is TRBV3-1 (or the pseudogene TRBV3-2) and J usage is TRBJ2-7, with 8 bases that match TRBD2. CDR1 and CDR2 (germline): LGHDT, YNNKEL (reference sequence). The CDR3 has 14 amino acids. J was trimmed by 7 bases and V by 2 bases; bases with no gene match: 7. CDR3 amino acids: CASSQSGGGEEQYF. The CDR3 DNA sequence: TGTGCCAGCAGCCAAAGCGGGGGAGGAGAGGAGCAGTACTTC.

The chain recombines TRBV29-1 with TRBJ2-7; TRBD2 might be the D (5 bases). The V gene lost 5 bases and the J gene lost 2 bases, with 7 bases spanning the gap. Germline V gives CDR1 SQVTM, CDR2 ANQGSEA. This CDR3 is 11 amino acids long. CDR3 sequence (DNA): TGCAGCGTTCAAGCGGCCTACGAGCAGTACTTC. Its translation is CSVQAAYEQYF.

This chain links TRBV5-8 with TRBJ2-1; 10 bases align to TRBD2. J gave up 13 bases and V 2 bases, and 3 bases lay outside the gene matches. CDR3 length: 12 residues. Germline V gene lookup returns CDR1 SGHTS and CDR2 YDEGEE. CDR3: CASSFGTSAQFF. The DNA for the CDR3 is TGTGCCAGCAGCTTCGGGACTAGCGCCCAGTTCTTC.

This rearrangement joins TRBV6-5 to TRBJ2-3, with 9 bases matching TRBD2. Germline V gene sequence: CDR1 MNHEY, CDR2 SVGAGI. The CDR3 loop spans 16 amino acids. V shed 0 bases, J shed 1 base, and the junction held 2 bases outside the gene matches. CDR3 sequence: CASSYSIAGGTDTQYF. Here the CDR3 DNA reads TGTGCCAGCAGTTACTCAATAGCGGGGGGCACAGATACGCAGTATTTT.

V usage is TRBV7-2 and J usage is TRBJ2-3; D call uncertain. The V and J ends lost 2 bases and 3 bases respectively, with 12 bases between them. The germline V gene has CDR1 SGHTA and CDR2 FQGNSA. The CDR3 consists of 15 residues. The CDR3 nucleotides are TGTGCCAGCAGCTTATTGAACGGACCGACAGATACGCAGTATTTT. It codes for CASSLLNGPTDTQYF.

The CDR3 loop reads CASRGDRGFNEQYF. Here the CDR3 DNA reads TGTGCCAGCCGCGGGGACAGGGGTTTCAACGAGCAGTACTTC. The J gene is TRBJ2-7, the V gene TRBV6-5, with 10 bases fitting TRBD1. Germline lookup yields CDR1 MNHEY and CDR2 SVGAGI. V lost 8 bases to trimming and J lost 5 bases; unmatched junction nucleotides: 9. This CDR3 is 14 amino acids long.

The chain carries TRBV29-1 and TRBJ2-2, with 13 bases lining up with TRBD2. The CDR3 loop spans 14 amino acids. Germline values: CDR1 SQVTM, CDR2 ANQGSEA. Losses at the gene ends were 6 bases for V and 5 bases for J; bases not matched to a gene: 3. CDR3 DNA: TGCAGCGTCGAGGGACTAGCGGGGACCGGGGAGCTGTTTTTT. Protein sequence: CSVEGLAGTGELFF.

This rearrangement joins TRBV7-9 to TRBJ2-1; possible D gene TRBD1, 6 bases. CDR1 SEHNR and CDR2 FQNEAQ come from the germline V gene (reference sequence). The CDR3 runs to 17 residues. Trimming removed 3 bases from V and 0 bases from J, with 15 bases in between. Here the CDR3 DNA reads TGTGCCAGCAGCTTCGGCAGGGGATCGAGCTCCTACAATGAGCAGTTCTTC. Translation gives CASSFGRGSSSYNEQFF. Based on the CDR3 plus reference TRBV7-9 and TRBJ2-1, the full variable domain is DTGVSQNPRHKITKRGQNVTFRCDPISEHNRLYWYRQTLGQGPEFLTYFQNEAQLEKSRLLSDRFSAERPKGSFSTLEIQRTEQGDSAMYLCASSFGRGSSSYNEQFFGPGTRLTVL.

This clone was detected once. Mismatch with germline at one junction end may stem from a read error. The chain carries TRBV7-2 and TRBJ2-1; TRBD2 agrees at 16 bases. Germline loops: CDR1 SGHTA, CDR2 FQGNSA. The CDR3 runs to 14 residues. CDR3 region: CASSPGLAGGEPFF. CDR3 nucleotides: TGTGCCAGCAGCCCGGGACTAGCGGGGGGGGAGCCGTTCTTC.

The chain joins TRBV7-2 to TRBJ1-1; 8 bases agree with TRBD1. With V trimmed by 5 bases and J by 0 bases, 8 bases remained unmatched. The CDR3 runs 16 residues. CDR1 is SGHTA, CDR2 FQGNSA, per germline. The CDR3 DNA sequence: TGTGCCAGCAGCCCACGGACAGGGCTAATGAACACTGAAGCTTTCTTT. Its translation: CASSPRTGLMNTEAFF. Full variable domain (outside the CDR3, taken from reference TRBV7-2 and TRBJ1-1): GAGVSQSPSNKVTEKGKDVELRCDPISGHTALYWYRQSLGQGLEFLIYFQGNSAPDKSGLPSDRFSAERTGGSVSTLTIQRTQQEDSAVYLCASSPRTGLMNTEAFFGQGTRLTVV.

This rearrangement joins TRBV10-3 to TRBJ1-3; D is uncertain. Germline CDR1 is ENHRY and CDR2 is SYGVKD. This CDR3 spans 16 amino acids. V was cut by 2 bases and J by 0 bases, with 11 bases left in between. CDR3 bases: TGTGCCATCAGTGAGCCGACGGGATTCTCTGGAAACACCATATATTTT. Its protein product is CAISEPTGFSGNTIYF.

The chain links TRBV25-1 to TRBJ2-2, with D uncertain. The CDR3 is 13 amino acids. Trimming stripped 8 bases from V and 7 bases from J, with 14 bases between. Per the germline V gene, CDR1 is MGHDK and CDR2 is SYGVNS. DNA of the CDR3: TGTGCCAGCGGCCAGCACGCTGACGGGGAGCTGTTTTTT. Residues: CASGQHADGELFF.

This sequence joins TRBV5-1 and TRBJ1-1, with 7 bases aligning to TRBD1. This CDR3 comprises 13 residues. Per the germline V gene, CDR1 is SGHRS and CDR2 is YFSETQ. Trimming cost V 4 bases and J 4 bases; bases outside gene matches: 4. The CDR3 nucleotides read TGCGCCAGCAGCCCCTCAGGGGGCACTGAAGCTTTCTTT. Protein sequence: CASSPSGGTEAFF.

The chain carries TRBV5-1 and TRBJ2-2; 9 positions agree with TRBD1. The CDR3 totals 15 residues. V gave up 3 bases and J gave up 4 bases; unmatched junction bases: 4. Germline V gene sequence: CDR1 SGHRS, CDR2 YFSETQ. The CDR3 region is CASSSRTGVTGELFF. The CDR3, as DNA: TGCGCCAGCAGCTCCAGGACAGGGGTCACCGGGGAGCTGTTTTTT. The entire variable domain, with the rest obtained from reference TRBV5-1 and TRBJ2-2, is as follows: KAGVTQTPRYLIKTRGQQVTLSCSPISGHRSVSWYQQTPGQGLQFLFEYFSETQRNKGNFPGRFSGRQFSNSRSEMNVSTLELGDSALYLCASSSRTGVTGELFFGEGSRLTVL.

The chain combines TRBV30 with TRBJ2-1, with D unclear. The germline gives CDR1 GTSNPN, CDR2 SVGIG (reference sequence). The CDR3 is 14 amino acids. V dropped 2 bases and J dropped 5 bases, with 13 bases sitting between them. The CDR3 is CAWSILPSDNEQFF. In nucleotides, the CDR3 is TGTGCCTGGAGTATCCTCCCGAGCGACAATGAGCAGTTCTTC. Supplemented by reference TRBV30 and TRBJ2-1, the full variable domain reads SQTIHQWPATLVQPVGSPLSLECTVEGTSNPNLYWYRQAAGRGLQLLFYSVGIGQISSEVPQNLSASRPQDRQFILSSKKLLLSDSGFYLCAWSILPSDNEQFFGPGTRLTVL.

This rearrangement joins TRBV7-2 to TRBJ2-3; TRBD2 is a possible D gene (7 bases). Trimming left V 0 bases short and J 6 bases short, with 13 bases between. The length of the CDR3 is 15 residues. Germline-derived CDR1 and CDR2 are SGHTA and FQGNSA. CDR3 coding DNA: TGTGCCAGCAGCTTAGCGACGGGGGGCGTGGATACGCAGTATTTT. This sequence encodes CASSLATGGVDTQYF.

The chain recombines TRBV2 with TRBJ2-1, with D possibly matching TRBD1 (5 bases). Germline lookup yields CDR1 SNHLY and CDR2 FYNNEI. Trimming stripped 6 bases from V and 10 bases from J, with 16 bases between. There are 13 residues in the CDR3. CDR3 sequence reads: CASSETRAGEQFF. CDR3 DNA: TGTGCCAGCAGCGAGACCCGGGCAGGGGAGCAGTTCTTC.

V is TRBV30 and J is TRBJ1-4; D gene unclear. Trimming took off 2 bases at V and 2 bases at J, with 6 bases between the two ends. This CDR3 comprises 13 residues. The germline gives CDR1 GTSNPN, CDR2 SVGIG (reference sequence). The chain's CDR3 is CAWSPGTNEKLFF. CDR3 DNA sequence: TGTGCCTGGAGTCCTGGGACTAATGAAAAACTGTTTTTT. Using reference TRBV30 and TRBJ1-4 for the parts outside the CDR3, the full variable domain is SQTIHQWPATLVQPVGSPLSLECTVEGTSNPNLYWYRQAAGRGLQLLFYSVGIGQISSEVPQNLSASRPQDRQFILSSKKLLLSDSGFYLCAWSPGTNEKLFFGSGTQLSVL.

This chain uses TRBV27 with TRBJ2-5; D is ambiguous. Germline CDR1 and CDR2: MNHEY and SMNVEV (reference sequence). The CDR3 has 13 residues. With 0 bases removed from V and 5 bases from J, the gap between germline ends came to 7 bases. The CDR3 sequence: CASSLSRVETQYF. The CDR3 bases are TGTGCCAGCAGTTTATCGCGTGTTGAGACCCAGTACTTC.

The chain carries TRBV19 and TRBJ1-1; TRBD1 matches 12 bases. Germline lookup yields CDR1 LNHDA and CDR2 SQIVND (reference sequence). The CDR3 covers 17 residues. J was trimmed by 1 base and V by 6 bases; bases with no gene match: 9. CDR3 sequence (DNA): TGTGCCAGTAGGACCGGGACAGGGGGCGCAAGGAACACTGAAGCTTTCTTT. Translation: CASRTGTGGARNTEAFF.

The chain couples TRBV3-1 (or the pseudogene TRBV3-2) to TRBJ2-7, with no clear D. Per germline, CDR1 LGHDT and CDR2 YNNKEL (reference sequence). The CDR3 extends over 14 amino acids. Trimming pared 0 bases from V and 2 bases from J, leaving 8 bases between. This chain's CDR3 is CASSQDVGTYEQYF. DNA for the CDR3: TGTGCCAGCAGCCAAGATGTTGGGACCTACGAGCAGTACTTC.

The V gene is TRBV13, the J gene TRBJ2-7, with 8 bases identical to TRBD2. CDR3 length equals 15 residues. Per the germline V gene, CDR1 is PRHDT and CDR2 is FYEKMQ (reference sequence). Trimming at V came to 5 bases and at J to 1 base, leaving 7 bases not matched to a gene. The CDR3 bases are TGTGCCAGCAGCGGAGGGACTAGGGAATCCTACGAGCAGTACTTC. Translating it yields CASSGGTRESYEQYF.